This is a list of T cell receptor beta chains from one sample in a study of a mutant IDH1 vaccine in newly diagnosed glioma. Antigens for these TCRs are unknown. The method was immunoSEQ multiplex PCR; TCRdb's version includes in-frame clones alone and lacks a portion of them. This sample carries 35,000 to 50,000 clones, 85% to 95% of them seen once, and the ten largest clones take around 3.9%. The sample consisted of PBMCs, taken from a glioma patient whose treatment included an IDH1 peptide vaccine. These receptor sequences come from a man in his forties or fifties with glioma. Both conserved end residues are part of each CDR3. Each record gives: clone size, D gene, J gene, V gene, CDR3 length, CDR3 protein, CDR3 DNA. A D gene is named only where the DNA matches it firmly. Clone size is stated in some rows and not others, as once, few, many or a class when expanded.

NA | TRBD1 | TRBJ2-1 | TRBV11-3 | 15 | CASSLGQGGNNEQFF | TGTGCCAGCAGCTTAGGACAGGGTGGGAACAATGAGCAGTTCTTC
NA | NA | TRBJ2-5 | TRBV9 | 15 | CASSPLGQTEETQYF | TGTGCCAGCAGCCCCTTGGGCCAGACTGAAGAGACCCAGTACTTC
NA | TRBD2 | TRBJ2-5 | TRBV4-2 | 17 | CASSQDSLAGGQETQYF | TGTGCCAGCAGCCAAGATTCCCTAGCGGGGGGGCAAGAGACCCAGTACTTC
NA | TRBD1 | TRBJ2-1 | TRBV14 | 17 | CASSQTIIGQGSGEQFF | TGTGCCAGCAGCCAAACTATCATCGGACAGGGTAGCGGTGAGCAGTTCTTC
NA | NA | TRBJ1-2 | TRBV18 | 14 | CASSPKAGLAGYTF | TGTGCCAGCTCACCAAAGGCAGGGCTGGCTGGCTACACCTTC
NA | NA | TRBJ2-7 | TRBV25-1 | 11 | CASSEGGEQYF | TGTGCCAGCAGTGAAGGGGGCGAGCAGTACTTC
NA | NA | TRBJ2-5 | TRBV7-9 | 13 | CASSFRTQETQYF | TGTGCCAGCAGCTTCAGGACCCAAGAGACCCAGTACTTC
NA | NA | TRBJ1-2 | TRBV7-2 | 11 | CASSSTGSYTF | TGTGCCAGCAGTTCCACAGGTTCCTACACCTTC
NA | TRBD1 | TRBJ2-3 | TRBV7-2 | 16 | CASSSLGTGPPDTQYF | TGTGCCAGCAGCTCCTTGGGGACAGGGCCCCCAGATACGCAGTATTTT
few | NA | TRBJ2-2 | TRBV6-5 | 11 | CASRLYGELFF | TGTGCCAGTCGGCTATACGGGGAGCTGTTTTTT
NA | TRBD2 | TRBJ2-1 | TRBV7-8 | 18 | CASSPRSQAGSSYNEQFF | TGTGCCAGCAGCCCCCGATCCCAAGCGGGGAGCTCCTACAATGAGCAGTTCTTC
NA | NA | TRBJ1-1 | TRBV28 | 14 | CASSPPSRGAEAFF | TGTGCCAGCAGTCCCCCCTCACGCGGCGCTGAAGCTTTCTTT
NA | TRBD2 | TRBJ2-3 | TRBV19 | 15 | CASSIGLAATDTQYF | TGTGCCAGTAGTATAGGACTAGCTGCCACAGATACGCAGTATTTT
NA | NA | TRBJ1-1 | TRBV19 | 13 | CASSITLNTEAFF | TGTGCCAGTAGTATTACCTTGAACACTGAAGCTTTCTTT
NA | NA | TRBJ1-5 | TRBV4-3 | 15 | CASSQGRVGNQPQHF | TGCGCCAGCAGCCAAGGCAGGGTCGGCAATCAGCCCCAGCATTTT
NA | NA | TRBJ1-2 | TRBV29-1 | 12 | CSVEQGTYGYTF | TGCAGCGTTGAGCAGGGGACCTATGGCTACACCTTC
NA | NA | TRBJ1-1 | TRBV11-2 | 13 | CASSPWVAGEAFF | TGTGCCAGCAGCCCCTGGGTCGCGGGTGAAGCTTTCTTT
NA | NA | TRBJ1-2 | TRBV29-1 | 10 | CSVEDNGYTF | TGCAGCGTTGAAGATAATGGCTACACCTTC
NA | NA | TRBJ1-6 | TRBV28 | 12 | CASKEGNSPLHF | TGTGCCAGCAAGGAGGGCAATTCACCCCTCCACTTT
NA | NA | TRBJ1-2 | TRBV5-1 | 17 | CASSLDHGRTQEYGYTF | TGCGCCAGCAGCTTGGATCACGGGAGGACGCAGGAATATGGCTACACCTTC
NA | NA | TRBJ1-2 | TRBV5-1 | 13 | CASSSEAPYGYTF | TGCGCCAGCAGCAGCGAAGCTCCCTATGGCTACACCTTC
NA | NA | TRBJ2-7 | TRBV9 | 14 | CASSPSGRTYEQYF | TGTGCCAGCAGCCCCTCTGGCAGAACCTACGAGCAGTACTTC
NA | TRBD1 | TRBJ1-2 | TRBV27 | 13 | CASSTRPGGGYTF | TGTGCCAGCAGTACCCGGCCAGGGGGAGGCTACACCTTC
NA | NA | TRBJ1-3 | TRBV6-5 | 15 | CASSYSGGEGNTIYF | TGTGCCAGCAGTTACTCGGGGGGAGAAGGAAACACCATATATTTT
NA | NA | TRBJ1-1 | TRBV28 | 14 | CASIQVWGNTEAFF | TGTGCCAGCATCCAGGTTTGGGGGAACACTGAAGCTTTCTTT
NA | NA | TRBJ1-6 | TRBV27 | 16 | CASRRLESSYNSPLHF | TGTGCCAGCAGGCGGCTAGAGAGCTCCTATAATTCACCCCTCCACTTT
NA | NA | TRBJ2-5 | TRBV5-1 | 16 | CASSLGEGTLTETQYF | TGCGCCAGCAGCCTGGGTGAGGGGACCCTTACAGAGACCCAGTACTTC
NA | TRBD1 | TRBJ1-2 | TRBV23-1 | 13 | CASSHPDRDGYTF | TGCGCCAGCAGTCACCCCGACAGGGATGGCTACACCTTC
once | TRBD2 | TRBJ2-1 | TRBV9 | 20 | CASSVGEGTSGGHSYNEQFF | TGTGCCAGCAGCGTCGGGGAGGGGACTAGCGGGGGCCACTCCTACAATGAGCAGTTCTTC
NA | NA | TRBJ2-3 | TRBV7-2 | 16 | CASSSRVPRHTDTQYF | TGTGCCAGCAGCTCACGTGTACCGCGGCACACAGATACGCAGTATTTT
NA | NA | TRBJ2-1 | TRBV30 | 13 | CGGGSDSYNEQFF | TGTGGGGGAGGGTCGGACAGTTACAATGAGCAGTTCTTC
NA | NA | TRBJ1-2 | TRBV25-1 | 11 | CASSSNYGYTF | TGTGCCAGCAGTTCTAACTATGGCTACACCTTC
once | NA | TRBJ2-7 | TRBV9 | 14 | CASSPDQSSYEQYF | TGTGCCAGCAGCCCAGACCAGAGCTCCTACGAGCAGTACTTC
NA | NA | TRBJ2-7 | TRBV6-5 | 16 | CASSYTGGRGLGEQYF | TGTGCCAGCAGTTACACCGGTGGGCGGGGCCTCGGCGAGCAGTACTTC
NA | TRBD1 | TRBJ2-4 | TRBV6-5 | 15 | CASSPYEWDRNIQYF | TGTGCCAGCAGTCCCTACGAATGGGACAGAAACATTCAGTACTTC
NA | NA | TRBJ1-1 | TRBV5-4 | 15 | CASSWNVGRLTEAFF | TGTGCCAGCAGCTGGAACGTGGGCCGTCTCACTGAAGCTTTCTTT
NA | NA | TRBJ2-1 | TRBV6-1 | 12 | CASSEGWNEQFF | TGTGCCAGCAGTGAAGGATGGAATGAGCAGTTCTTC
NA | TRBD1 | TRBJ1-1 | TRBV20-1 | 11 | CSEGANTEAFF | TGCAGTGAGGGGGCAAACACTGAAGCTTTCTTT
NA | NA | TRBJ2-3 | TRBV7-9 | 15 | CASSLETRRLDTQYF | TGTGCCAGCAGCTTAGAAACCCGGCGACTTGATACGCAGTATTTT
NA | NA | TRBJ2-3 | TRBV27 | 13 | CASSLFNADTQYF | TGTGCCAGCAGTTTATTCAACGCAGATACGCAGTATTTT
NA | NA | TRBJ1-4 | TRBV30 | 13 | CAWSLDSTGKLFF | TGTGCCTGGAGTTTGGACAGCACAGGAAAACTGTTTTTT
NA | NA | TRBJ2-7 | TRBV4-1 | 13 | CASSQPYFYEQYF | TGCGCCAGCAGCCAACCCTATTTCTACGAGCAGTACTTC